At least ten counts were recorded for the clone carrying this T cell receptor (beta chain). Amplified TCR beta CDR3 regions derived from RNA transcripts. During a first-round RT-PCR of the TCR CDR3, the HTBI primer set was used. TCRdb reprocessed the multiplex PCR reads via MiXCR and lists one record per CDR3 protein. Altogether roughly 420,000 distinct CDR3 sequences are present, approximately 14% being singletons, with the ten largest covering approximately 14%. These data are taken from a study of T cells in Graves' hyperthyroidism and ophthalmopathy. The CDR3 has 12 residues. CDR1 SQVTM and CDR2 ANQGSEA come from the germline V gene. After removal of 7 bases from V and 5 bases from J, the junction contained 2 bases not matched to a gene. Patients having uncontrolled infection, another autoimmune disease, pregnancy or lactation were not included.

The chain has TRBV29-1 and TRBJ1-5; 10 nucleotides match TRBD1. Sequenced sample: blood. This clonotype was sampled from a woman younger than 30 with Graves' hyperthyroidism. The CDR3, as DNA: TGCAGCGCCGGGACAGGGGATCAGCCCCAGCATTTT. This gives the protein CSAGTGDQPQHF.